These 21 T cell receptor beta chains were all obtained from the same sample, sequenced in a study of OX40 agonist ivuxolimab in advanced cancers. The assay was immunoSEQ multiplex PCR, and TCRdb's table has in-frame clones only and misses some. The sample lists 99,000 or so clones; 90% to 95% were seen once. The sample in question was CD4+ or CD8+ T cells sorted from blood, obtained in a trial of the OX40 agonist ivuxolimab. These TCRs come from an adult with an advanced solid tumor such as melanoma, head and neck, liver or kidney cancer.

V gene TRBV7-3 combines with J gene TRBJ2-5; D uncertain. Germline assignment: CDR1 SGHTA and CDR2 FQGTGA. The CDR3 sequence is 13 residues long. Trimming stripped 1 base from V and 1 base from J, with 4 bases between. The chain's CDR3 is CASSLNPQETQYF. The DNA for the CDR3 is TGTGCCAGCAGCTTAAATCCCCAAGAGACCCAGTACTTC. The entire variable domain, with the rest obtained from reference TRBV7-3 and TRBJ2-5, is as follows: GAGVSQTPSNKVTEKGKYVELRCDPISGHTALYWYRQSLGQGPEFLIYFQGTGAADDSGLPNDRFFAVRPEGSVSTLKIQRTERGDSAVYLCASSLNPQETQYFGPGTRLLVL.

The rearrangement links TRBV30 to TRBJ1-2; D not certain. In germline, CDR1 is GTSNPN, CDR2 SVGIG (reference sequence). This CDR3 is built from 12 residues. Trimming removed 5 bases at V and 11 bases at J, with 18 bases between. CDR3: CAWRWAGIRYTF. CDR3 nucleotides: TGTGCCTGGCGATGGGCAGGCATACGATACACCTTC.

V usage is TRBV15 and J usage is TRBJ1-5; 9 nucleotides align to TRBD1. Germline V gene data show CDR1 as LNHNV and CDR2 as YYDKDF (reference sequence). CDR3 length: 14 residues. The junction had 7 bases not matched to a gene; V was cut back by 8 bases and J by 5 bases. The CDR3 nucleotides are TGTGCCACCGGGAAACAGGGGGCAGATCAGCCCCAGCATTTT. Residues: CATGKQGADQPQHF.

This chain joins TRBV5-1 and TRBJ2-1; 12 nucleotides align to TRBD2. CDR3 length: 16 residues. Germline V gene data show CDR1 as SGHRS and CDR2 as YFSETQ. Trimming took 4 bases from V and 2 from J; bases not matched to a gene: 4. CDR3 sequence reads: CASSNPSGGAYNEQFF. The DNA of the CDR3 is TGCGCCAGCAGCAACCCTAGCGGGGGGGCCTACAATGAGCAGTTCTTC.

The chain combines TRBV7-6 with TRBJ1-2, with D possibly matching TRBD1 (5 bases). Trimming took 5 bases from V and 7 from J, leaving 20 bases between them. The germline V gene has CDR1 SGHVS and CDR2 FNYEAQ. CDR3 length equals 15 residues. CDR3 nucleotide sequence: TGTGCCAGCAGCCCCCGGGGGGAAGGGGCCGGTGGCTACACCTTC. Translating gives CASSPRGEGAGGYTF. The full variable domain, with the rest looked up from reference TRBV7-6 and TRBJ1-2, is GAGVSQSPRYKVTKRGQDVALRCDPISGHVSLYWYRQALGQGPEFLTYFNYEAQQDKSGLPNDRFSAERPEGSISTLTIQRTEQRDSAMYRCASSPRGEGAGGYTFGSGTRLTVV.

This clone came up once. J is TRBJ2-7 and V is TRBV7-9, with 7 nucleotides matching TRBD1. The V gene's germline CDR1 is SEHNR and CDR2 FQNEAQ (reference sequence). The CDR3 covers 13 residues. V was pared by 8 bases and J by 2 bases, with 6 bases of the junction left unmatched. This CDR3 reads CASQSQGAYEQYV. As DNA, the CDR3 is TGTGCCAGCCAAAGCCAGGGGGCCTACGAGCAGTACGTC.

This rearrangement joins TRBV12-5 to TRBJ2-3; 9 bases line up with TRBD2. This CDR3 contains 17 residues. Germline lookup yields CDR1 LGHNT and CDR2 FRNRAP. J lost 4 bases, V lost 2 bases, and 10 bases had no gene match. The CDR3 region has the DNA TGTGCTAGTGGTTTGCCTGGACTAGCGTACGGGCCAGATACGCAGTATTTT. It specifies CASGLPGLAYGPDTQYF.

CDR3 protein: CASSATQSTDTQYF. Here the CDR3 DNA reads TGTGCCAGCAGTGCCACACAAAGCACAGATACGCAGTATTTT. V usage is TRBV2 and J usage is TRBJ2-3; D ambiguous. The CDR3 runs to 14 residues. Germline V gene sequence: CDR1 SNHLY, CDR2 FYNNEI. Trimming stripped 4 bases from V and 0 bases from J, with 8 bases between. Together with reference TRBV2 and TRBJ2-3, the CDR3 gives the full variable domain: EPEVTQTPSHQVTQMGQEVILRCVPISNHLYFYWYRQILGQKVEFLVSFYNNEISEKSEIFDDQFSVERPDGSNFTLKIRSTKLEDSAMYFCASSATQSTDTQYFGPGTRLTVL.

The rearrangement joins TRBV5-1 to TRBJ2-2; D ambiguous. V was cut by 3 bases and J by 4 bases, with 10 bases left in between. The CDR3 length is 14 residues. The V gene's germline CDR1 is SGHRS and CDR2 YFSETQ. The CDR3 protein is CASSSSVVTGELFF. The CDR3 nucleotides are TGCGCCAGCAGCTCTTCAGTAGTCACCGGGGAGCTGTTTTTT.

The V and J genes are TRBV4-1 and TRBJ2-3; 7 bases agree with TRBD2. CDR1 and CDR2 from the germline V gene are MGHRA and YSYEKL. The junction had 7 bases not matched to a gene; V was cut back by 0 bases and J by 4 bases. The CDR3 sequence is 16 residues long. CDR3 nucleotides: TGCGCCAGCAGCCAAGAATTCGGCGGGAGTCCAGATACGCAGTATTTT. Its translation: CASSQEFGGSPDTQYF.

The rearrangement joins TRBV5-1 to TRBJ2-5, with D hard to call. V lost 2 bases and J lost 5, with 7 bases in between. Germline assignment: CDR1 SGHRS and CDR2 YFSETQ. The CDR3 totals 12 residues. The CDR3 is CASSFSVETQYF. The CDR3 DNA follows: TGCGCCAGCAGCTTCTCCGTCGAGACCCAGTACTTC.

In DNA, the CDR3 is TGTGCCAGCCGAGTGCGGGAGAGCTCCTACGAGCAGTACGTC. Residues: CASRVRESSYEQYV. This chain links TRBV6-5 with TRBJ2-7, with 7 bases identical to TRBD2. V shed 8 bases and J 0 bases; nucleotides not matched to a gene: 7. CDR3 size: 14 residues. Germline V lookup: CDR1 MNHEY, CDR2 SVGAGI.

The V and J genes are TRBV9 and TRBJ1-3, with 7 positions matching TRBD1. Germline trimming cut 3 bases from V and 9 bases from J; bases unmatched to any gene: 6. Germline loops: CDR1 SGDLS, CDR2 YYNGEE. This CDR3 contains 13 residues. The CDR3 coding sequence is TGTGCCAGCAGCGCCCGACAGGGAGGCACCATATATTTT. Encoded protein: CASSARQGGTIYF.

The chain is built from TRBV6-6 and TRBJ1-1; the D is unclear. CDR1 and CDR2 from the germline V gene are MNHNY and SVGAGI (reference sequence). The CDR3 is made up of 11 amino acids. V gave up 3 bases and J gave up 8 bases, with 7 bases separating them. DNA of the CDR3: TGTGCCAGCAGTTATCGGTCCGAAGCTTTCTTT. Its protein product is CASSYRSEAFF.

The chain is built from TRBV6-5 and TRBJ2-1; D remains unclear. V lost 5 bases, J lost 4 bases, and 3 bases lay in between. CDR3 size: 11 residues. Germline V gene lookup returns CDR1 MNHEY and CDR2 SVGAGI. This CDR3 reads CASSNYNEQFF. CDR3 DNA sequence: TGTGCCAGCAGTAATTACAATGAGCAGTTCTTC.

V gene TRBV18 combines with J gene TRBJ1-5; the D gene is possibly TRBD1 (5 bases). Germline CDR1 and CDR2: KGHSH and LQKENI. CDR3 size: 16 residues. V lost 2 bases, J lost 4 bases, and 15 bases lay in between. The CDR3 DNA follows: TGTGCCAGCTCACCAATGTCCCCGGGGGATAATCAGCCCCAGCATTTT. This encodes CASSPMSPGDNQPQHF.

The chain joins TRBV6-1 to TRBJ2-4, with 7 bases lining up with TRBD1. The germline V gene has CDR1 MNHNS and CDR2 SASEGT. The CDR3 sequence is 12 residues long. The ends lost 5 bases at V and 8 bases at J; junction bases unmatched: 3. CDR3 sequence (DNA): TGTGCCAGCAGTCAAGACAGGGACATTCAGTACTTC. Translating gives CASSQDRDIQYF.

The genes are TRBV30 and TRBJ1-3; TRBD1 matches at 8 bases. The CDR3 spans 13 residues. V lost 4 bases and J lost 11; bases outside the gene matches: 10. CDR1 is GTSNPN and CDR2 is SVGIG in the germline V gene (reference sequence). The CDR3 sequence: CAWTGQGGTSIYF. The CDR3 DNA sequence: TGTGCCTGGACAGGACAGGGAGGAACATCCATATATTTT.

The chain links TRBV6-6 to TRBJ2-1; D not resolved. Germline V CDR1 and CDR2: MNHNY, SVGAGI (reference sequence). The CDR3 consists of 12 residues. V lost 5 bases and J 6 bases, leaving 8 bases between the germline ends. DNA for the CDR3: TGTGCCAGCAGTCTGACTCGCAATGAGCAGTTCTTC. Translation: CASSLTRNEQFF.

In DNA form, the CDR3 reads TGCGCCAGCAGCCAAGATCCGGGAACAACAGATACGCAGTATTTT. It codes for CASSQDPGTTDTQYF. The chain combines TRBV4-3 with TRBJ2-3; weak D call: TRBD2 (5 bases). The germline gives CDR1 LGHNA, CDR2 YSLEER. The CDR3 contains 15 residues. Trimming stripped 0 bases from V and 3 bases from J, with 10 bases between.

CDR3 sequence: CAWDTYGYTF. DNA for the CDR3: TGTGCCTGGGACACCTATGGCTACACCTTC. The chain combines TRBV30 with TRBJ1-2; D gene unclear. V lost 5 bases and J lost 4, with 5 bases in between. The germline gives CDR1 GTSNPN, CDR2 SVGIG (reference sequence). The CDR3 consists of 10 residues.